The sequence of this TCR beta chain was determined in a study of blood T cell repertoires in COVID-19. For the study at large: Specimens from acute and convalescent COVID-19 originated in the United States, Italy and Spain. Sources were T cells, B-cell-depleted T cells, or PBMCs; the material itself was cDNA or gDNA.

Germline CDR1 LGHDT, CDR2 YNNKEL (reference sequence). Trimming shortened V by 1 base and J by 6 bases, and 13 bases separated the two germline ends. The length of the CDR3 is 14 residues. In this sample, this clone turned up many times. Authors' data handling: The authors estimated nucleated cell counts from reference gene primer amplification. Assay used: immunoSEQ multiplex PCR; TCRdb lists only in-frame clones, some missing. The D gene and trimming were derived from the DNA, and the V and J assignments and clone size from that table. Among about 160,000 clones listed, about 85% were seen once. V and J are TRBV3-1 (or the pseudogene TRBV3-2) and TRBJ2-7, with D possibly matching TRBD1 (5 bases). The sample taken for sequencing was peripheral blood. The sequence came from a woman aged 45-65 years with COVID-19, enrolled during active disease. Written as DNA, the CDR3 is TGTGCCAGCAGCCAAGGACAGAACCCCCGCGAGCAGTACTTC. This sequence encodes CASSQGQNPREQYF.